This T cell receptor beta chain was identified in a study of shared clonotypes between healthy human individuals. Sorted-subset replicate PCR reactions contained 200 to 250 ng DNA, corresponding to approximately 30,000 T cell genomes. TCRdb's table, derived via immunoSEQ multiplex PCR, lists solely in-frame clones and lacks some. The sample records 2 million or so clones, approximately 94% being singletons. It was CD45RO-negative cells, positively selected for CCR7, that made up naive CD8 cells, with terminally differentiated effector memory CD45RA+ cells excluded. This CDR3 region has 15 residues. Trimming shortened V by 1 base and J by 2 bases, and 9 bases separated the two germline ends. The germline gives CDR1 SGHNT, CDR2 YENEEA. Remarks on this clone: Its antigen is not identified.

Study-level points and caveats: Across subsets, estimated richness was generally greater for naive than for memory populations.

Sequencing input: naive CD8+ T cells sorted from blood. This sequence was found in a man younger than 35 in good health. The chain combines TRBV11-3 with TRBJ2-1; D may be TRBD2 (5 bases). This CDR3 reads CASSLGPSPYNEQFF. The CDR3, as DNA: TGTGCCAGCAGCTTAGGACCTAGCCCCTACAATGAGCAGTTCTTC. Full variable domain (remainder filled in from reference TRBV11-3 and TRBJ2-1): EAGVVQSPRYKIIEKKQPVAFWCNPISGHNTLYWYLQNLGQGPELLIRYENEEAVDDSQLPKDRFSAERLKGVDSTLKIQPAELGDSAVYLCASSLGPSPYNEQFFGPGTRLTVL.